These 3 T cell receptor beta chains originate from one sample sequenced in a study of T cell responses to AZD1222 COVID-19 vaccine. Some clones are missing from TCRdb's copy, which holds only in-frame ones; the method was immunoSEQ multiplex PCR. Among roughly 120,000 clones listed, 80% to 85% were seen once. Material: peripheral blood, obtained on day 0 of AZD1222 vaccination. These receptors originate from an adult in good health.

This rearrangement joins TRBV7-9 to TRBJ1-2; D remains ambiguous. Germline V CDR1 and CDR2: SEHNR, FQNEAQ (reference sequence). V lost 1 base, J lost 2 bases, and 14 bases lay in between. CDR3 length equals 16 residues. The CDR3 DNA sequence: TGTGCCAGCAGCTTAGACCATCGGGCAGTCAACTATGGCTACACCTTC. Protein sequence: CASSLDHRAVNYGYTF.

The chain uses TRBV18 and TRBJ1-1; tentative D call: TRBD1 (5 bases). Germline CDR1 reads KGHSH; CDR2 reads LQKENI. Trimming left V 4 bases short and J 4 bases short, with 10 bases between. This CDR3 has 13 residues. The CDR3 spells CASSQAGGTEAFF. The CDR3 DNA sequence: TGTGCCAGCTCACAGGCCGGGGGCACTGAAGCTTTCTTT.

The rearrangement joins TRBV18 to TRBJ2-3; 11 positions agree with TRBD2. Trimming at V came to 3 bases and at J to 1 base, leaving 6 bases not matched to a gene. CDR3 length: 17 amino acids. Germline V lookup: CDR1 KGHSH, CDR2 LQKENI. DNA of the CDR3: TGTGCCAGCTCACCTCCGTTAGCGGGAGGGGGCACAGATACGCAGTATTTT. Residues: CASSPPLAGGGTDTQYF.